A single TCR beta chain is shown here with its context. Its antigen is as yet unknown. This record belongs to a study of T cells expressing NK-cell markers. Whole-study context: Cells sorted as CD3+CD56+NKG2C+, CD3+CD56+NKG2C- and CD3+CD56-NKG2C+ T cells supplied the TCR beta repertoires.

TCRdb reanalyzed the 5' RACE reads and collapses them to one entry per CDR3 protein, without DNA. The sample data list 200,000 to 300,000 distinct CDR3 sequences. Study-wide points: Dominant NKG2C+ clonotypes accounted for roughly 1.0-7.0% of CD8+ T cells in about six donors.

The origin of this receptor is a man younger than 35 in good health. Sequenced sample: blood T cells: a sorted CD56 or NKG2C T cell subset, CD4+ or CD8+ T cells, or bulk PBMC T cells (not recorded which).

CDR3 protein: CSASNRASSTDTQYF. J is TRBJ2-3 and V is TRBV20-1; TCRdb's D gene call, TRBD1, goes unchecked for lack of DNA. The CDR3 has 15 amino acids. CDR1 and CDR2 from the germline V gene are DFQATT and SNEGSKA (reference sequence).